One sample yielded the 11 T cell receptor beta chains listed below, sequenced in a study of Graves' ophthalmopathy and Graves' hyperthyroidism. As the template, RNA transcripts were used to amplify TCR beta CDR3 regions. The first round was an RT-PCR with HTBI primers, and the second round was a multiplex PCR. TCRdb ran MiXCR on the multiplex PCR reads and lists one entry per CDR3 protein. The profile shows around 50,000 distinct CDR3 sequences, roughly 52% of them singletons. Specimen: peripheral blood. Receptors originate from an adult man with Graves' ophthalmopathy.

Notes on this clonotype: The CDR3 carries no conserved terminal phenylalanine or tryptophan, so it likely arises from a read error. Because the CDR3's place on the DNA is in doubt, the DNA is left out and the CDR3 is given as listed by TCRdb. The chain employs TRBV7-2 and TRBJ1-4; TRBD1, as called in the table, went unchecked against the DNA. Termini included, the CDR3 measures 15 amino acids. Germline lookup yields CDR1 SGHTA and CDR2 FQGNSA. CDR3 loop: CASSLRGGPNEKLVL.

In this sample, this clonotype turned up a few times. The CDR3 sequence: CSAIPGGGYTF. CDR3 bases: TGCAGTGCTATTCCAGGAGGCGGCTACACCTTC. The chain recombines TRBV20-1 with TRBJ1-2; no clear D. This CDR3 contains 11 residues. V lost 4 bases to trimming and J lost 8 bases, with 11 bases between them. From germline, CDR1 is DFQATT and CDR2 SNEGSKA (reference sequence).

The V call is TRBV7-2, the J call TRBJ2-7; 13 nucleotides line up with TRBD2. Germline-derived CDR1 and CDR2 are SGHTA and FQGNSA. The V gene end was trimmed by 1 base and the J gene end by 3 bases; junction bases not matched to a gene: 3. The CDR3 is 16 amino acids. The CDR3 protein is CASSLVGTSGDYEQYF. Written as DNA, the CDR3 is TGTGCCAGCAGCTTAGTAGGGACTAGCGGGGACTACGAGCAGTACTTC.

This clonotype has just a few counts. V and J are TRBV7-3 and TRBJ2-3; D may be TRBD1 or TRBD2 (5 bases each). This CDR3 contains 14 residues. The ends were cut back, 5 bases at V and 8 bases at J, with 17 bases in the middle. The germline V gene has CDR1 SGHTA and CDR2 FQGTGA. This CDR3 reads CASSDLAERGTQYF. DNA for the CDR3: TGTGCCAGCAGCGACCTAGCCGAGAGGGGTACGCAGTATTTT.

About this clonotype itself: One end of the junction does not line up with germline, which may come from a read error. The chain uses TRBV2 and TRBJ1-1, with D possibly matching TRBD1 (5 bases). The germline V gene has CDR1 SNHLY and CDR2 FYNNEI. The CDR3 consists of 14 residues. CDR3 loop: CACSAGPRGTEVFF. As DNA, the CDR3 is TGTGCCTGCAGTGCAGGCCCCCGGGGCACTGAAGTTTTCTTT.

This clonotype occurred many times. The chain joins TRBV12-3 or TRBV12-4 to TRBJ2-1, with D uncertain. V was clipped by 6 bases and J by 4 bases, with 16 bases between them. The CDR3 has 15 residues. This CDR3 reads CASRSALGSYNEQFF. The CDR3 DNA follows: TGTGCCAGCAGGTCCGCCCTCGGTTCTTACAATGAGCAGTTCTTC.

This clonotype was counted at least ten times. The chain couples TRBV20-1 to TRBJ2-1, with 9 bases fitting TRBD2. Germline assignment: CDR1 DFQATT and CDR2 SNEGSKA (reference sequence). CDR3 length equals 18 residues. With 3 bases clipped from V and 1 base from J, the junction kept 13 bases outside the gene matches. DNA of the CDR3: TGCAGTGCTAGGAATACCTACGGACTAGCGTCTTCCTACAATGAGCAGTTCTTC. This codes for CSARNTYGLASSYNEQFF.

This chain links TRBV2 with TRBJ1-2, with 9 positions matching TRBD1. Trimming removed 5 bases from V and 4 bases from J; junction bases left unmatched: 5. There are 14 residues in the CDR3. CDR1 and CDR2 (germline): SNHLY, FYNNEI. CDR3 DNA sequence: TGTGCCAGCAGTTACACAGGGGGCAGCTATGGCTACACCTTC. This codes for CASSYTGGSYGYTF.

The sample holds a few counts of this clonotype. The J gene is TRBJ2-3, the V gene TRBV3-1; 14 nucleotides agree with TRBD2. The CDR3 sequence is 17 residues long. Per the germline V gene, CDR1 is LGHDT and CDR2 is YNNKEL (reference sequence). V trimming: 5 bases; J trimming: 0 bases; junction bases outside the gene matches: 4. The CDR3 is CASSGRLAGGSTDTQYF. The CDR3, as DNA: TGTGCCAGCAGCGGCCGACTAGCGGGAGGGAGCACAGATACGCAGTATTTT.

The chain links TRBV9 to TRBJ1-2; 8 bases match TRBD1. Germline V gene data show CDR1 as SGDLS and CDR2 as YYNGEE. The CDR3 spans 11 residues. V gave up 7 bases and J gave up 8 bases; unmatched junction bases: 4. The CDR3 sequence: CASAGQGGYTF. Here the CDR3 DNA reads TGTGCCAGCGCCGGACAGGGAGGCTACACCTTC.

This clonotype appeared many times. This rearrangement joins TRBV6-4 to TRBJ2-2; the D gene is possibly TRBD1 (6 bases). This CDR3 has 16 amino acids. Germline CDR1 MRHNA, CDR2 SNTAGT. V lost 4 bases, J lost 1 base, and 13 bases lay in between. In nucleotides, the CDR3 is TGTGCCAGCAGTGCAGAGGGGACATTGAACACCGGGGAGCTGTTTTTT. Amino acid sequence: CASSAEGTLNTGELFF.